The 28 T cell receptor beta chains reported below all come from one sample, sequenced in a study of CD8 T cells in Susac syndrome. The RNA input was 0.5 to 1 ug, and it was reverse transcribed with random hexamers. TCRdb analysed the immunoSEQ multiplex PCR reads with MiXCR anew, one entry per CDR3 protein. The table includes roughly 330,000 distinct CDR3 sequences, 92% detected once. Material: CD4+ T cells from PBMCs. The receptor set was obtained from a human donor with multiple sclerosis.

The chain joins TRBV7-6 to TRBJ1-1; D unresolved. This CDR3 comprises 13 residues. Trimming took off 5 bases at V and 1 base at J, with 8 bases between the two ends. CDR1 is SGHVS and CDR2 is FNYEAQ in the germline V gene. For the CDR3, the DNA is TGTGCCAGCAGCCACCCGGGGAACACTGAAGCTTTCTTT. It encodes CASSHPGNTEAFF.

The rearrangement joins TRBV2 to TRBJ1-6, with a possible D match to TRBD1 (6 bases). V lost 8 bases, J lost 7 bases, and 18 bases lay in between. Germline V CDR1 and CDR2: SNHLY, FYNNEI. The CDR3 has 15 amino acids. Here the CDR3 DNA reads TGTGCCAGCCTTCTGGGGGCGCGGGTAAATTCACCCCTCCACTTT. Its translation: CASLLGARVNSPLHF.

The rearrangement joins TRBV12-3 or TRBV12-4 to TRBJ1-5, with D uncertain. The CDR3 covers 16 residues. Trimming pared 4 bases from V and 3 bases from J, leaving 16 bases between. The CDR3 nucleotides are TGTGCCAGCAGTTCGAGCAACACGGGTATCAATCAGCCCCAGCATTTT. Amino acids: CASSSSNTGINQPQHF.

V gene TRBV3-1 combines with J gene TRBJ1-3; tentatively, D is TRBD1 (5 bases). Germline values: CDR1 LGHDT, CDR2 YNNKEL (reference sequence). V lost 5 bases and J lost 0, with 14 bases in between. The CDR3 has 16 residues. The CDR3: CASSAPGGSSGNTIYF. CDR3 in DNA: TGTGCCAGCAGCGCCCCGGGGGGATCCTCTGGAAACACCATATATTTT.

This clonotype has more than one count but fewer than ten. CDR3: CSVGGPRAEAFF. Written as DNA, the CDR3 is TGCAGCGTTGGGGGTCCGAGAGCTGAAGCTTTCTTT. The chain combines TRBV29-1 with TRBJ1-1; unclear D gene. Germline values: CDR1 SQVTM, CDR2 ANQGSEA. V shed 4 bases and J shed 6 bases, with 12 bases lying between them. CDR3 length equals 12 residues.

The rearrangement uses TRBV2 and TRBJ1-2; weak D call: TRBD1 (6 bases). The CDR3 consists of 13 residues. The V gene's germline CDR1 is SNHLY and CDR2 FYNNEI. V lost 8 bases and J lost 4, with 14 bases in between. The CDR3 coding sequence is TGTGCCAGCCGCGGGGACACGCTCTATGGCTACACCTTC. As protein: CASRGDTLYGYTF.

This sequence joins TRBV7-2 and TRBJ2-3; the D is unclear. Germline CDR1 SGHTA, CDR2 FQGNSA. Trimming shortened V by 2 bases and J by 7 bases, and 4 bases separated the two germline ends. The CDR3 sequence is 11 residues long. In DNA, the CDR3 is TGTGCCAGCAGCTTAATGAATACGCAGTATTTT. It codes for CASSLMNTQYF.

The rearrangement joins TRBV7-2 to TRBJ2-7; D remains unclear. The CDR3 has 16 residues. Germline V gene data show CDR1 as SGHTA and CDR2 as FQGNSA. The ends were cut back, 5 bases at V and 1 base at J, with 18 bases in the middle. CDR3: CASSPEKGWKSYEQYF. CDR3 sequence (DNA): TGTGCCAGCAGCCCCGAGAAAGGATGGAAATCCTACGAGCAGTACTTC.

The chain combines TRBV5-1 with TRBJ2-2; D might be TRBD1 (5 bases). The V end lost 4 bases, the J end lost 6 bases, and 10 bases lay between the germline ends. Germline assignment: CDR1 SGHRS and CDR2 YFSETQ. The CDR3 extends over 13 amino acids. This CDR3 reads CASSPLGPGELFF. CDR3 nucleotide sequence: TGCGCCAGCAGCCCACTGGGGCCCGGGGAGCTGTTTTTT. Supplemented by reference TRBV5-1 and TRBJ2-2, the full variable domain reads KAGVTQTPRYLIKTRGQQVTLSCSPISGHRSVSWYQQTPGQGLQFLFEYFSETQRNKGNFPGRFSGRQFSNSRSEMNVSTLELGDSALYLCASSPLGPGELFFGEGSRLTVL.

The CDR3 coding sequence is TGTGCCAGCACCGTCGAAGGGCGGGGGGCGCGGGAGCAGTACTTC. Its protein is CASTVEGRGAREQYF. The chain joins TRBV11-3 to TRBJ2-7, with TRBD2 matching 8 bases. The V gene's germline CDR1 is SGHNT and CDR2 YENEEA. This CDR3 is built from 15 residues. V trimming: 7 bases; J trimming: 7 bases; junction bases outside the gene matches: 15. Based on the CDR3 plus reference TRBV11-3 and TRBJ2-7, the full variable domain is EAGVVQSPRYKIIEKKQPVAFWCNPISGHNTLYWYLQNLGQGPELLIRYENEEAVDDSQLPKDRFSAERLKGVDSTLKIQPAELGDSAVYLCASTVEGRGAREQYFGPGTRLTVT.

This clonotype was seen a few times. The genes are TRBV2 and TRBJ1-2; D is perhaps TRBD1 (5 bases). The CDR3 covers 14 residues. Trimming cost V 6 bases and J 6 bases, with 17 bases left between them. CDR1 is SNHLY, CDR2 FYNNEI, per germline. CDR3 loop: CASRLGQGGNGYTF. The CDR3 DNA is TGTGCCAGCAGGCTTGGGCAGGGTGGGAATGGCTACACCTTC.

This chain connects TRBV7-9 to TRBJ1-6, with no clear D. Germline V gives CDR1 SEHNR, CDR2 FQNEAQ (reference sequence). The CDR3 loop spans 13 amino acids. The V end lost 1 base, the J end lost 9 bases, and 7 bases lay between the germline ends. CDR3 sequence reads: CASSLEEGSPLHF. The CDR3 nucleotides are TGTGCCAGCAGCTTAGAGGAGGGTTCACCCCTCCACTTT. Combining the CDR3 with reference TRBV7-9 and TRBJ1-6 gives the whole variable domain DTGVSQNPRHKITKRGQNVTFRCDPISEHNRLYWYRQTLGQGPEFLTYFQNEAQLEKSRLLSDRFSAERPKGSFSTLEIQRTEQGDSAMYLCASSLEEGSPLHFGNGTRLTVT.

Here the CDR3 reads CASSVSGNTEAFF. As DNA, the CDR3 is TGTGCCAGCAGCGTCTCTGGGAACACTGAAGCTTTCTTT. The genes are TRBV9 and TRBJ1-1; D gene unclear. Trimming left V 2 bases short and J 1 base short, with 6 bases between. The CDR3 loop spans 13 amino acids. Per germline, CDR1 SGDLS and CDR2 YYNGEE.

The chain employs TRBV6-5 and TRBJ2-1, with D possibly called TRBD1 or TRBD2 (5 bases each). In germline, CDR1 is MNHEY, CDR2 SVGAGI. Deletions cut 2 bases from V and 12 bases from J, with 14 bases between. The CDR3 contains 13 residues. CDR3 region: CASSYGEGRWQFF. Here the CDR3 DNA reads TGTGCCAGCAGTTACGGCGAGGGGCGCTGGCAGTTCTTC.

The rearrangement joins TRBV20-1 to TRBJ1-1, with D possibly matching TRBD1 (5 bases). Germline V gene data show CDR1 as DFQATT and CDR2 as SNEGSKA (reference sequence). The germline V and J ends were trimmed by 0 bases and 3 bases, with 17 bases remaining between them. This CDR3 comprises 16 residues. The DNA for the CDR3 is TGCAGTGCTAGAGATCGCCGGGGTGGGGGGTACACTGAAGCTTTCTTT. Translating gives CSARDRRGGGYTEAFF.

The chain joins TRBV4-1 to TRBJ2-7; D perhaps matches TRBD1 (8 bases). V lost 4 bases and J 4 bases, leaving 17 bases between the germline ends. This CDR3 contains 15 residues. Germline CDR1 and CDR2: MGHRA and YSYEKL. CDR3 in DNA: TGCGCCAGCAGCCCTTTACAGGGGGGGACGTACGAGCAGTACTTC. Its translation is CASSPLQGGTYEQYF.

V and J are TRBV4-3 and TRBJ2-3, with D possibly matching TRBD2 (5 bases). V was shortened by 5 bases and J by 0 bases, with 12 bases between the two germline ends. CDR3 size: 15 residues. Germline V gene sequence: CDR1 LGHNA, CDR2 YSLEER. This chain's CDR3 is CASSEVATSTDTQYF. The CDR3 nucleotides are TGCGCCAGCAGCGAGGTAGCGACCAGCACAGATACGCAGTATTTT.

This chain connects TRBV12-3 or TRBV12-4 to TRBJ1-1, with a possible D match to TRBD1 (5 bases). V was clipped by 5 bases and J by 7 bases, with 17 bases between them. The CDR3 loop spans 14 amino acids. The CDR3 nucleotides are TGTGCCAGCAGTCCAATGGGGTGGGGGAGTGAAGCTTTCTTT. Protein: CASSPMGWGSEAFF.

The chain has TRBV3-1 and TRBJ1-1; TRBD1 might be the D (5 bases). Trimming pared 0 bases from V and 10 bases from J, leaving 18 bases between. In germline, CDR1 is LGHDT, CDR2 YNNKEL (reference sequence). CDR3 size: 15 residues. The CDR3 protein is CASSQDPAGLGGAFF. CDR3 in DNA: TGTGCCAGCAGCCAAGACCCGGCCGGACTGGGGGGAGCTTTCTTT.

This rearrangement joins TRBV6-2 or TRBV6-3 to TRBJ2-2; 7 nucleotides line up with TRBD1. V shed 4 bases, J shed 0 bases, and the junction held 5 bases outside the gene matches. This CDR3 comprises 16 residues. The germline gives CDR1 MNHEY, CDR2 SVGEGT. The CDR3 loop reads CASSLTRGTNTGELFF. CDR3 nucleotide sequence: TGTGCCAGCAGTTTGACCAGGGGGACGAACACCGGGGAGCTGTTTTTT.

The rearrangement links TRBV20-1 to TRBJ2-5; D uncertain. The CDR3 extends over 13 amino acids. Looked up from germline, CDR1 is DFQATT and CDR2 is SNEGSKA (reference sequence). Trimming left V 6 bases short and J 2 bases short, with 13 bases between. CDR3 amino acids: CSAKLPQQETQYF. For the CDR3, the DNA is TGCAGTGCGAAACTCCCACAACAAGAGACCCAGTACTTC.

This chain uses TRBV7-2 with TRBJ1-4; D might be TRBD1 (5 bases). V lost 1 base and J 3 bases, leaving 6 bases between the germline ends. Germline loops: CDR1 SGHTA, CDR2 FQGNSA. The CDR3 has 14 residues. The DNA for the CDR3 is TGTGCCAGCAGCTTAGAGGGGTCTAATGAAAAACTGTTTTTT. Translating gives CASSLEGSNEKLFF.

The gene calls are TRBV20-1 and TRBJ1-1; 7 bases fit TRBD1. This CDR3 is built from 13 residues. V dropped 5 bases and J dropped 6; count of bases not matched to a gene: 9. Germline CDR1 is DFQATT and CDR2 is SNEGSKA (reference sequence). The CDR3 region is CSAPMTGLAEAFF. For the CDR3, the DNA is TGCAGTGCTCCAATGACAGGGTTGGCTGAAGCTTTCTTT.

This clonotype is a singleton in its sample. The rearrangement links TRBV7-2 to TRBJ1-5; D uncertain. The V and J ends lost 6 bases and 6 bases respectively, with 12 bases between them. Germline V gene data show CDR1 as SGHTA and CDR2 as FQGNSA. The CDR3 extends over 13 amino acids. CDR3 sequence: CASRSASSQPQHF. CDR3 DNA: TGTGCCAGCAGATCCGCGTCGAGTCAGCCCCAGCATTTT.

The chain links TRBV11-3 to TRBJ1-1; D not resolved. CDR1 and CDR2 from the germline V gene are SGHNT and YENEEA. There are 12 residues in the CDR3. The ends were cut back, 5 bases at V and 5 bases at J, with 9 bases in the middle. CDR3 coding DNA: TGTGCCAGCAGCCGCTCGGTTACTGAAGCTTTCTTT. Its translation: CASSRSVTEAFF. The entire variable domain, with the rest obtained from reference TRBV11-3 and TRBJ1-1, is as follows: EAGVVQSPRYKIIEKKQPVAFWCNPISGHNTLYWYLQNLGQGPELLIRYENEEAVDDSQLPKDRFSAERLKGVDSTLKIQPAELGDSAVYLCASSRSVTEAFFGQGTRLTVV.

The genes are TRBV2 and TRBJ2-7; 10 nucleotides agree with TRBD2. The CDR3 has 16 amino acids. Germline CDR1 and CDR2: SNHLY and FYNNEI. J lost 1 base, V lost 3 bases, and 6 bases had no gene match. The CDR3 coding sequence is TGTGCCAGCAGTGATCCCCTAGCGGGAGCGTCCTACGAGCAGTACTTC. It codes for CASSDPLAGASYEQYF. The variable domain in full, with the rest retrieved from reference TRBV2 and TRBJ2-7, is EPEVTQTPSHQVTQMGQEVILRCVPISNHLYFYWYRQILGQKVEFLVSFYNNEISEKSEIFDDQFSVERPDGSNFTLKIRSTKLEDSAMYFCASSDPLAGASYEQYFGPGTRLTVT.

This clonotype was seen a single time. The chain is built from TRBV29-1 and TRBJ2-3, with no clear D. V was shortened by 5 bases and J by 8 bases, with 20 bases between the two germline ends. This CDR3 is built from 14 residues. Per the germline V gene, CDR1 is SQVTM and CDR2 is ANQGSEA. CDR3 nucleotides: TGCAGCGTTACAGCCCCGCAGGCCCCTCGTACGCAGTATTTT. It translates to CSVTAPQAPRTQYF.

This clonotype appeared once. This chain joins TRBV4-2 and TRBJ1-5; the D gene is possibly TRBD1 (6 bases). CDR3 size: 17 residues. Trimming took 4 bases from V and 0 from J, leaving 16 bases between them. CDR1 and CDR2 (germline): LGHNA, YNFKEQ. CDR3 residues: CASSPQQDSYSNQPQHF. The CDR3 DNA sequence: TGTGCCAGCAGCCCACAGCAGGACAGCTATAGCAATCAGCCCCAGCATTTT.